The rows below give T cell receptor beta chains drawn from one sample of a study of persistence of HIV-infected CD4 T cells. Their recognized antigens are unknown. Clones were sequenced by immunoSEQ multiplex PCR, and TCRdb holds only the in-frame ones, with some missing. This sample carries 43,000 or so clones, around 89% of them seen once, and the ten largest clones take approximately 1%. The specimen comprised CD4+ T cells sorted from PBMCs after approximately 19-hour stimulation, sampled from a patient who received antiretroviral therapy. The source of these receptors is an adult man with HIV who was CMV-seropositive. Both conserved end residues are part of each CDR3. Fields, in order: D gene, J gene, V gene, clone size, CDR3 protein, CDR3 DNA. A D gene is named only where the DNA matches it firmly. Part of the rows lack a size; the others show once, few, many or a class for expanded clones.

D gene: NA; J gene: TRBJ1-5; V gene: TRBV3-1/TRBV3-2; clone size: NA; CDR3 protein: CASSQDGQRNQPQHF; CDR3 DNA: TGTGCCAGCAGCCAAGACGGGCAGAGGAATCAGCCCCAGCATTTT
D gene: NA; J gene: TRBJ2-7; V gene: TRBV4-1; clone size: NA; CDR3 protein: CASSPPREGTEQYF; CDR3 DNA: TGCGCCAGCAGCCCCCCCCGAGAGGGGACCGAGCAGTACTTC
D gene: TRBD1; J gene: TRBJ1-1; V gene: TRBV5-5; clone size: NA; CDR3 protein: CASSLGEVKGGSNTEAFF; CDR3 DNA: TGTGCCAGCAGCTTGGGCGAAGTAAAAGGGGGCTCGAACACTGAAGCTTTCTTT
D gene: TRBD2; J gene: TRBJ2-3; V gene: TRBV6-4; clone size: NA; CDR3 protein: CASSDSLGGGYTDTQYF; CDR3 DNA: TGTGCCAGCAGTGACTCGTTGGGCGGGGGTTACACAGATACGCAGTATTTT
D gene: NA; J gene: TRBJ2-4; V gene: TRBV5-6; clone size: NA; CDR3 protein: CASSSVIAKNIQYF; CDR3 DNA: TGTGCCAGCAGCTCGGTGATAGCCAAAAACATTCAGTACTTC
D gene: TRBD1; J gene: TRBJ2-7; V gene: TRBV3-1/TRBV3-2; clone size: NA; CDR3 protein: CASSRAQGLGEQYF; CDR3 DNA: TGTGCCAGCAGCCGGGCACAGGGGTTAGGCGAGCAGTACTTC
D gene: TRBD1; J gene: TRBJ1-1; V gene: TRBV27; clone size: NA; CDR3 protein: CASRRPGTGGLAFF; CDR3 DNA: TGTGCCAGCAGGAGACCCGGGACAGGGGGGCTGGCTTTCTTT
D gene: NA; J gene: TRBJ1-5; V gene: TRBV30; clone size: once; CDR3 protein: CAWTHRDQPQHF; CDR3 DNA: TGTGCCTGGACCCACAGGGATCAGCCCCAGCATTTT
D gene: TRBD1; J gene: TRBJ1-1; V gene: TRBV18; clone size: NA; CDR3 protein: CASSMDRGYNTEAFF; CDR3 DNA: TGTGCCAGCTCAATGGACAGGGGTTACAACACTGAAGCTTTCTTT
D gene: NA; J gene: TRBJ1-6; V gene: TRBV28; clone size: NA; CDR3 protein: CASIPGFFKSGALHF; CDR3 DNA: TGTGCCAGCATCCCCGGGTTCTTTAAATCGGGAGCCCTCCACTTT
D gene: NA; J gene: TRBJ2-5; V gene: TRBV19; clone size: few; CDR3 protein: CASSIDPVLETQYF; CDR3 DNA: TGTGCCAGTAGTATAGATCCAGTTTTAGAGACCCAGTACTTC
D gene: TRBD1; J gene: TRBJ1-5; V gene: TRBV2; clone size: NA; CDR3 protein: CASTGTGLSNQPQHF; CDR3 DNA: TGTGCCAGCACCGGGACAGGCCTCTCGAATCAGCCCCAGCATTTT
D gene: TRBD1; J gene: TRBJ2-7; V gene: TRBV19; clone size: NA; CDR3 protein: CASSQPGQSYEQYF; CDR3 DNA: TGTGCCAGTAGCCAACCGGGACAGAGCTACGAGCAGTACTTC
D gene: NA; J gene: TRBJ1-1; V gene: TRBV5-4; clone size: NA; CDR3 protein: CASSFFGGNTEAFF; CDR3 DNA: TGTGCCAGCAGCTTTTTCGGGGGAAACACTGAAGCTTTCTTT
D gene: TRBD1; J gene: TRBJ1-5; V gene: TRBV18; clone size: once; CDR3 protein: CASSQGQGYNQPQHF; CDR3 DNA: TGTGCCAGCTCACAAGGACAGGGTTACAATCAGCCCCAGCATTTT
D gene: TRBD1; J gene: TRBJ1-2; V gene: TRBV2; clone size: NA; CDR3 protein: CASRTGANNYGYTF; CDR3 DNA: TGTGCCAGCAGAACAGGGGCGAATAACTATGGCTACACCTTC
D gene: TRBD1; J gene: TRBJ1-2; V gene: TRBV2; clone size: few; CDR3 protein: CASIPQGAPNYGYTF; CDR3 DNA: TGTGCCAGCATCCCACAGGGGGCGCCTAACTATGGCTACACCTTC
D gene: TRBD1; J gene: TRBJ2-7; V gene: TRBV25-1; clone size: few; CDR3 protein: CASPAPGQSIHEQYF; CDR3 DNA: TGTGCCAGCCCGGCTCCGGGACAGTCCATCCACGAGCAGTACTTC
D gene: NA; J gene: TRBJ2-1; V gene: TRBV12-3/TRBV12-4; clone size: once; CDR3 protein: CASSLVLRGQFF; CDR3 DNA: TGTGCCAGCAGTTTAGTCCTCCGAGGGCAGTTCTTC
D gene: TRBD2; J gene: TRBJ2-1; V gene: TRBV11-3; clone size: NA; CDR3 protein: CASSLNSGGSYNEQFF; CDR3 DNA: TGTGCCAGCAGCTTAAATAGCGGGGGGTCCTACAATGAGCAGTTCTTC
D gene: TRBD2; J gene: TRBJ2-2; V gene: TRBV28; clone size: NA; CDR3 protein: CASSSSWGRGATGELFF; CDR3 DNA: TGTGCCAGCAGCTCTAGTTGGGGGCGGGGGGCGACCGGGGAGCTGTTTTTT
D gene: NA; J gene: TRBJ1-1; V gene: TRBV10-1; clone size: few; CDR3 protein: CASSGRGTADTEAFF; CDR3 DNA: TGCGCCAGCAGTGGCCGGGGCACGGCGGACACTGAAGCTTTCTTT
D gene: NA; J gene: TRBJ2-1; V gene: TRBV10-1; clone size: NA; CDR3 protein: CASSESGEQGQFF; CDR3 DNA: TGCGCCAGCAGTGAGTCCGGAGAACAGGGACAGTTCTTC
D gene: NA; J gene: TRBJ1-1; V gene: TRBV29-1; clone size: NA; CDR3 protein: CSVEDQETKGFF; CDR3 DNA: TGCAGCGTTGAAGATCAGGAAACCAAAGGTTTCTTT
D gene: NA; J gene: TRBJ2-2; V gene: TRBV5-4; clone size: few; CDR3 protein: CASSLSSSGELFF; CDR3 DNA: TGTGCCAGCAGCTTGTCGTCATCCGGGGAGCTGTTTTTT
D gene: NA; J gene: TRBJ1-1; V gene: TRBV5-4; clone size: NA; CDR3 protein: CASSLEQAGTEAFF; CDR3 DNA: TGTGCCAGCAGCTTGGAACAGGCGGGCACTGAAGCTTTCTTT
D gene: NA; J gene: TRBJ1-6; V gene: TRBV6-1; clone size: NA; CDR3 protein: CASSESSGGLGSPLHF; CDR3 DNA: TGTGCCAGCAGTGAGTCGTCTGGGGGTTTGGGTTCACCCCTCCACTTT
D gene: NA; J gene: TRBJ2-6; V gene: TRBV11-3; clone size: NA; CDR3 protein: CASSPQGSGANVLTF; CDR3 DNA: TGTGCCAGCAGCCCACAGGGATCTGGGGCCAACGTCCTGACTTTC
D gene: TRBD1; J gene: TRBJ2-7; V gene: TRBV18; clone size: NA; CDR3 protein: CASSPGTGTTYEQYF; CDR3 DNA: TGTGCCAGCTCACCAGGGACAGGGACCACCTACGAGCAGTACTTC
D gene: TRBD1; J gene: TRBJ1-5; V gene: TRBV6-1; clone size: NA; CDR3 protein: CASSELSRDRGGNQPQHF; CDR3 DNA: TGTGCCAGCAGCGAACTCAGCCGGGACAGGGGGGGCAATCAGCCCCAGCATTTT
D gene: TRBD1; J gene: TRBJ1-2; V gene: TRBV28; clone size: NA; CDR3 protein: CASSLGLSGGDGYTF; CDR3 DNA: TGTGCCAGCAGTTTAGGATTGTCAGGGGGCGACGGCTACACCTTC
D gene: TRBD1; J gene: TRBJ2-3; V gene: TRBV28; clone size: NA; CDR3 protein: CASSRQGADTQYF; CDR3 DNA: TGTGCCAGCAGTAGACAGGGGGCAGATACGCAGTATTTT
D gene: NA; J gene: TRBJ2-7; V gene: TRBV6-6; clone size: NA; CDR3 protein: CAVGSSSYEQYF; CDR3 DNA: TGTGCCGTAGGTAGCAGTTCCTACGAGCAGTACTTC
D gene: TRBD2; J gene: TRBJ2-3; V gene: TRBV25-1; clone size: once; CDR3 protein: CASSEGTRDTDTQYF; CDR3 DNA: TGTGCCAGCAGTGAAGGGACTAGAGACACAGATACGCAGTATTTT
D gene: NA; J gene: TRBJ1-5; V gene: TRBV27; clone size: NA; CDR3 protein: CASSLLSQGSNQPQHF; CDR3 DNA: TGTGCCAGCAGTTTATTGTCCCAGGGAAGCAATCAGCCCCAGCATTTT
D gene: NA; J gene: TRBJ2-7; V gene: TRBV7-3; clone size: NA; CDR3 protein: CASSAYSEPYEQYF; CDR3 DNA: TGTGCCAGCAGCGCCTACTCCGAGCCCTACGAGCAGTACTTC
D gene: NA; J gene: TRBJ2-3; V gene: TRBV3-1/TRBV3-2; clone size: few; CDR3 protein: CASSQGDTQYF; CDR3 DNA: TGTGCCAGCAGCCAGGGGGATACGCAGTATTTT
D gene: NA; J gene: TRBJ1-5; V gene: TRBV6-1; clone size: NA; CDR3 protein: CASSEARTYKPQHF; CDR3 DNA: TGTGCCAGCAGTGAAGCCCGTACATACAAGCCCCAGCATTTT
D gene: NA; J gene: TRBJ2-3; V gene: TRBV5-1; clone size: NA; CDR3 protein: CASSFSGYSTDTQYF; CDR3 DNA: TGCGCCAGCAGCTTTTCAGGTTATAGCACAGATACGCAGTATTTT
D gene: TRBD2; J gene: TRBJ2-7; V gene: TRBV18; clone size: NA; CDR3 protein: CASSPGGGNEQYF; CDR3 DNA: TGTGCCAGCTCACCTGGGGGGGGTAACGAGCAGTACTTC
D gene: TRBD2; J gene: TRBJ2-1; V gene: TRBV3-1/TRBV3-2; clone size: NA; CDR3 protein: CASSLLAGGYNEQFF; CDR3 DNA: TGTGCCAGCAGCCTCCTAGCGGGGGGTTACAATGAGCAGTTCTTC
D gene: TRBD2; J gene: TRBJ2-3; V gene: TRBV19; clone size: NA; CDR3 protein: CASSTPPSGPTDTQYF; CDR3 DNA: TGTGCCAGTAGTACCCCGCCTAGCGGGCCCACAGATACGCAGTATTTT
D gene: TRBD2; J gene: TRBJ2-3; V gene: TRBV7-9; clone size: NA; CDR3 protein: CASSYGGAGTDTQYF; CDR3 DNA: TGTGCCAGCAGCTACGGGGGGGCCGGCACAGATACGCAGTATTTT
D gene: NA; J gene: TRBJ1-1; V gene: TRBV7-2; clone size: NA; CDR3 protein: CASSLGASWNTEAFF; CDR3 DNA: TGTGCCAGCAGCTTAGGGGCTAGTTGGAACACTGAAGCTTTCTTT
D gene: NA; J gene: TRBJ1-1; V gene: TRBV15; clone size: NA; CDR3 protein: CATSPGSGMNTEAFF; CDR3 DNA: TGTGCCACCAGTCCCGGTTCCGGGATGAACACTGAAGCTTTCTTT
D gene: NA; J gene: TRBJ1-2; V gene: TRBV6-6; clone size: NA; CDR3 protein: CASSYPTRVMGYGYTF; CDR3 DNA: TGTGCCAGCAGTTACCCTACCAGGGTAATGGGCTATGGCTACACCTTC
D gene: NA; J gene: TRBJ2-5; V gene: TRBV28; clone size: NA; CDR3 protein: CASKIIQGHQYF; CDR3 DNA: TGTGCCAGCAAAATTATACAGGGCCATCAGTACTTC
D gene: NA; J gene: TRBJ1-1; V gene: TRBV6-5; clone size: NA; CDR3 protein: CASSRAGGSTEAFF; CDR3 DNA: TGTGCCAGCAGCCGTGCTGGGGGGTCAACTGAAGCTTTCTTT
D gene: NA; J gene: TRBJ1-1; V gene: TRBV6-5; clone size: NA; CDR3 protein: CASSPISVRAFF; CDR3 DNA: TGTGCCAGCAGCCCCATTTCGGTCCGGGCTTTCTTT
D gene: NA; J gene: TRBJ2-2; V gene: TRBV19; clone size: NA; CDR3 protein: CASSTRFDTGELFF; CDR3 DNA: TGTGCCAGTAGTACCAGGTTTGACACCGGGGAGCTGTTTTTT
D gene: NA; J gene: TRBJ1-1; V gene: TRBV20-1; clone size: NA; CDR3 protein: CSASQPGENTEAFF; CDR3 DNA: TGCAGTGCTAGTCAACCAGGGGAGAACACTGAAGCTTTCTTT
D gene: NA; J gene: TRBJ1-2; V gene: TRBV18; clone size: NA; CDR3 protein: CASSPPGKGMGYGYTF; CDR3 DNA: TGTGCCAGCTCACCACCGGGCAAAGGGATGGGATATGGCTACACCTTC
D gene: NA; J gene: TRBJ1-1; V gene: TRBV12-3/TRBV12-4; clone size: once; CDR3 protein: CASSNLGGTEAFF; CDR3 DNA: TGTGCCAGCAGTAACCTCGGAGGGACTGAAGCTTTCTTT
D gene: TRBD1; J gene: TRBJ2-7; V gene: TRBV14; clone size: once; CDR3 protein: CASSHEPHGDRVTEQYF; CDR3 DNA: TGTGCCAGCAGCCATGAACCCCACGGGGACAGGGTGACCGAGCAGTACTTC
D gene: TRBD2; J gene: TRBJ2-7; V gene: TRBV5-8; clone size: NA; CDR3 protein: CASSLGTRGGLYEQYF; CDR3 DNA: TGTGCCAGCAGCTTGGGAACGCGGGGGGGCCTCTACGAGCAGTACTTC
D gene: NA; J gene: TRBJ2-1; V gene: TRBV3-1/TRBV3-2; clone size: few; CDR3 protein: CASSQVGRGPYNEQFF; CDR3 DNA: TGTGCCAGCAGCCAAGTTGGCCGGGGGCCTTACAATGAGCAGTTCTTC